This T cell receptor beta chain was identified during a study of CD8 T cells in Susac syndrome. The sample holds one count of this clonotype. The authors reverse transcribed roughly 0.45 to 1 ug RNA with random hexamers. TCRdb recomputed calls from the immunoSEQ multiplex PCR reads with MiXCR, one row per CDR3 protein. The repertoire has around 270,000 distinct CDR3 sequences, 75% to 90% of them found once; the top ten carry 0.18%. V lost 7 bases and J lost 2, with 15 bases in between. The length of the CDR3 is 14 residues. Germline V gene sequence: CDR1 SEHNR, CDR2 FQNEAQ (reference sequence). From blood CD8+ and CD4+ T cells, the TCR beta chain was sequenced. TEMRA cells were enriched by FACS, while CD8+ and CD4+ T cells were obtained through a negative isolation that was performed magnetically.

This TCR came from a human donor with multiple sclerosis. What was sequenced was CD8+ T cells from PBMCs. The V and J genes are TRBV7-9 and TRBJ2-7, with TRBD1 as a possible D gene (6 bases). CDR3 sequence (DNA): TGTGCCAGCATAGAGGGGGTAGGCCCCTACGAGCAGTACTTC. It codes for CASIEGVGPYEQYF.